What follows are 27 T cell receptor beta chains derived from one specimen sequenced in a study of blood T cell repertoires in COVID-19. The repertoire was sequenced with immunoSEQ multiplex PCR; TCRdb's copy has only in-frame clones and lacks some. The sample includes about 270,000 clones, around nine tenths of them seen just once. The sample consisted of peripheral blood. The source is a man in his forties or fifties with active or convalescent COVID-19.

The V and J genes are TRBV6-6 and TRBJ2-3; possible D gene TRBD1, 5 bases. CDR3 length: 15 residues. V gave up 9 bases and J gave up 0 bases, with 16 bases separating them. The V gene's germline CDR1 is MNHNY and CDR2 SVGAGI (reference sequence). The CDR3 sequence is CASQGASNSTDTQYF. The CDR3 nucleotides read TGTGCCAGTCAGGGCGCTTCTAATAGCACAGATACGCAGTATTTT.

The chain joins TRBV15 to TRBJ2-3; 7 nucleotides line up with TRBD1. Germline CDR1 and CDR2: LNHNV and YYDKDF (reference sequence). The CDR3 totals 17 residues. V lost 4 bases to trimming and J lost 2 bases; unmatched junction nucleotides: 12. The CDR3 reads CATSTLYRDSNTDTQYF. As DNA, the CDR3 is TGTGCCACCAGCACCCTATACCGGGACAGCAACACAGATACGCAGTATTTT.

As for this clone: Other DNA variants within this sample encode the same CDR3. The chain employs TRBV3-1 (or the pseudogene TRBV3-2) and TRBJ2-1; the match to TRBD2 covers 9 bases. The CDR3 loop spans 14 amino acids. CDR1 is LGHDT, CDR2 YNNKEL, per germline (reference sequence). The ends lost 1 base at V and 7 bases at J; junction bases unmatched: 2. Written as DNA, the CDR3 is TGTGCCAGCAGCCAAGGGCTAGCGGGGAATGAGCAGTTCTTC. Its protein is CASSQGLAGNEQFF.

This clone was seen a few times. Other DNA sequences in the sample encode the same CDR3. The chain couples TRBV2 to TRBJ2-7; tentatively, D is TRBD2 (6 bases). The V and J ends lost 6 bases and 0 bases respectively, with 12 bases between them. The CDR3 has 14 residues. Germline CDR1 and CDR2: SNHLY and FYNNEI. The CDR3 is CASRLALSSYEQYF. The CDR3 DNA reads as TGTGCCAGCAGACTAGCCCTAAGCTCCTACGAGCAGTACTTC.

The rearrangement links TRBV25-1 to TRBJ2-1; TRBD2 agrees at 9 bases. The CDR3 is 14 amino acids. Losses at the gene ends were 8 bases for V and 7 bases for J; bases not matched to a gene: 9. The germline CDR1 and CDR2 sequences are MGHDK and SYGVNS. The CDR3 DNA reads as TGTGCCAGCGCACGACTAGCGGAGACTAATGAGCAGTTCTTC. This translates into CASARLAETNEQFF.

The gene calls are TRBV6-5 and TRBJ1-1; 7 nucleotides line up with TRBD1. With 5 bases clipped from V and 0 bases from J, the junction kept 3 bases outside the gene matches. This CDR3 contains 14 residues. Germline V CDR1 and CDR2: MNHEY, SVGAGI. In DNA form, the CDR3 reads TGTGCCAGCAGTCGACAGGGTTTGAACACTGAAGCTTTCTTT. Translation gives CASSRQGLNTEAFF.

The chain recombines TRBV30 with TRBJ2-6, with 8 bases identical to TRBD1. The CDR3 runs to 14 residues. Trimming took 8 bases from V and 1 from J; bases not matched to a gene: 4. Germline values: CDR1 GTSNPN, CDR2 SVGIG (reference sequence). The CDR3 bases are TGTGCCAGACAGGGGCGATCTGGGGCCAACGTCCTGACTTTC. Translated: CARQGRSGANVLTF. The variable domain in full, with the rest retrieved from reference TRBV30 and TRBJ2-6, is SQTIHQWPATLVQPVGSPLSLECTVEGTSNPNLYWYRQAAGRGLQLLFYSVGIGQISSEVPQNLSASRPQDRQFILSSKKLLLSDSGFYLCARQGRSGANVLTFGAGSRLTVL.

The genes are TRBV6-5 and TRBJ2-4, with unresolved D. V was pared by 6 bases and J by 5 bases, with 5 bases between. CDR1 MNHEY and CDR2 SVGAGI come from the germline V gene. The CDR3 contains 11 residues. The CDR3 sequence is CASRRENIQYF. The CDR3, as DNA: TGTGCCAGCAGGAGAGAAAACATTCAGTACTTC.

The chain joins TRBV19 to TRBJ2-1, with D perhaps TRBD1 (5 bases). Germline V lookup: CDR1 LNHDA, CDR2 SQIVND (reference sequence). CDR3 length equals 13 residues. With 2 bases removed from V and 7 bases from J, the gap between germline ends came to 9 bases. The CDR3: CASSITRVNEQFF. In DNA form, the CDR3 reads TGTGCCAGTAGTATAACCAGGGTAAATGAGCAGTTCTTC.

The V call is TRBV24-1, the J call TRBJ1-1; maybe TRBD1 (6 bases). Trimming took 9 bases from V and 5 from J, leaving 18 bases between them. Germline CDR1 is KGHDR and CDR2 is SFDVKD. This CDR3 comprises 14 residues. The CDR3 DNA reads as TGTGCCACCCGTGCTGGGGGGGCCGGTACTGAAGCTTTCTTT. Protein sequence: CATRAGGAGTEAFF.

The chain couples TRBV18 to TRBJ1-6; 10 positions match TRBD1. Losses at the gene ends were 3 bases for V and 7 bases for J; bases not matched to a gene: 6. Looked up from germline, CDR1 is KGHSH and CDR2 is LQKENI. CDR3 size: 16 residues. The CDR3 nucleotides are TGTGCCAGCTCACCGCAGGACAGGGGGGTAAATTCACCCCTCCACTTT. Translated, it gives CASSPQDRGVNSPLHF. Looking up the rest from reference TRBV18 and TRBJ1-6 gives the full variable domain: NAGVMQNPRHLVRRRGQEARLRCSPMKGHSHVYWYRQLPEEGLKFMVYLQKENIIDESGMPKERFSAEFPKEGPSILRIQQVVRGDSAAYFCASSPQDRGVNSPLHFGNGTRLTVT.

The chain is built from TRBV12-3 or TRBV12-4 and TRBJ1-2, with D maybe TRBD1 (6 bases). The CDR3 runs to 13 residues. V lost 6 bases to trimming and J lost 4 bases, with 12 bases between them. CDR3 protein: CASSPGRGYGYTF. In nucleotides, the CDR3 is TGTGCCAGCAGCCCGGGCAGGGGCTATGGCTACACCTTC.

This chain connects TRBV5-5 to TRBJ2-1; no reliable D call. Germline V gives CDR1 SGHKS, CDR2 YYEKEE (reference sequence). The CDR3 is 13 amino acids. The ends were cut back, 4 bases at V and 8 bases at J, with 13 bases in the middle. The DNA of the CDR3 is TGTGCCAGCAGCGAGGTTCGTATCGATGAGCAGTTCTTC. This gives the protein CASSEVRIDEQFF.

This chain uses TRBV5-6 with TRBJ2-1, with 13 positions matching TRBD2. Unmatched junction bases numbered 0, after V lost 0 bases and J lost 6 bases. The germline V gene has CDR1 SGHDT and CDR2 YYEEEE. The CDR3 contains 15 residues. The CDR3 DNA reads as TGTGCCAGCAGCTTGGGACTAGCGGGAGGCAATGAGCAGTTCTTC. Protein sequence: CASSLGLAGGNEQFF.

CDR3 nucleotides: TGTGCCAGCAGTTTATCACGCCCCTTGAGTTCCGGCAATGAGCAGTTCTTC. Residues: CASSLSRPLSSGNEQFF. The chain combines TRBV27 with TRBJ2-1; D gene uncertain. Looked up from germline, CDR1 is MNHEY and CDR2 is SMNVEV (reference sequence). The CDR3 has 17 amino acids. Between the trimmed V and J ends, which lost 0 bases and 6 bases, there was a span of 18 bases.

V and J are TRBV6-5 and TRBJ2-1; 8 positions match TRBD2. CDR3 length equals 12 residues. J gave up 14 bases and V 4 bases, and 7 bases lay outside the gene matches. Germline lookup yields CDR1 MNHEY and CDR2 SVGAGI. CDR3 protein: CASSFTAGVEFF. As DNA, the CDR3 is TGTGCCAGCAGTTTTACAGCGGGAGTGGAGTTCTTC.

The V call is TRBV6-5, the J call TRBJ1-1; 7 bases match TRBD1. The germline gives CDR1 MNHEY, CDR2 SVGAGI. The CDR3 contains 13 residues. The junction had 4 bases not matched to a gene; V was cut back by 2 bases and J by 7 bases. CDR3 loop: CASSYRGRVEAFF. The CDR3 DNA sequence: TGTGCCAGCAGTTACAGGGGGCGGGTTGAAGCTTTCTTT.

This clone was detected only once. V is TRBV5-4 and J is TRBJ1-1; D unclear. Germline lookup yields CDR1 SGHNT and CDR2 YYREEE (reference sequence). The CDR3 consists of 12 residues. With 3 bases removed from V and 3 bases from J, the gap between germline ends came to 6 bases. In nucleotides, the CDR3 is TGTGCCAGCAGCTCAAGCTACACTGAAGCTTTCTTT. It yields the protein CASSSSYTEAFF.

CDR3 loop: CAGGGQETQYF. The CDR3 nucleotides are TGTGCCGGGGGCGGACAAGAGACCCAGTACTTC. The V gene is TRBV2, the J gene TRBJ2-5, with D possibly being TRBD1 (6 bases). The V and J ends lost 11 bases and 2 bases respectively, with 9 bases between them. Germline CDR1 SNHLY, CDR2 FYNNEI. The CDR3 runs to 11 residues.

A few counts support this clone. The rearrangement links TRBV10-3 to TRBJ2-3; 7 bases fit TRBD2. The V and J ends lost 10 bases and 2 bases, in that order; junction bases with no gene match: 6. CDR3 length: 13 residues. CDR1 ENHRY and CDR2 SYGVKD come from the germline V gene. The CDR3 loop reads CATQRGNTDTQYF. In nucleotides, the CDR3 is TGTGCCACGCAGCGGGGAAACACAGATACGCAGTATTTT.

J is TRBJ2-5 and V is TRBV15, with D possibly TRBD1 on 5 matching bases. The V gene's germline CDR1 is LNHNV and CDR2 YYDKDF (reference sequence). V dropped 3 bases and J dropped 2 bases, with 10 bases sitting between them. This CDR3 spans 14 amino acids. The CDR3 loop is CATSRTVNQETQYF. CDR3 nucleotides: TGTGCCACCAGCAGGACAGTAAATCAAGAGACCCAGTACTTC.

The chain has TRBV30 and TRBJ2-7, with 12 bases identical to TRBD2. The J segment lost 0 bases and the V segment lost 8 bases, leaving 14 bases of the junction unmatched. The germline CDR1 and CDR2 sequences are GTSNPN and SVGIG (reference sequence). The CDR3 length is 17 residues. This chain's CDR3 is CALVMLAGGLSSYEQYF. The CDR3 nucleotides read TGTGCCCTGGTAATGCTAGCGGGAGGGTTGAGCTCCTACGAGCAGTACTTC.

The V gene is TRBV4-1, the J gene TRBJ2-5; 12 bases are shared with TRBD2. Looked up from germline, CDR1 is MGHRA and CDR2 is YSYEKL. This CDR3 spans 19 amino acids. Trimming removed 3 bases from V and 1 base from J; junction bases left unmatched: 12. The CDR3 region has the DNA TGCGCCAGCAGCCATAAGGAGGGACTAGCGGGCGACCTCCAAGAGACCCAGTACTTC. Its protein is CASSHKEGLAGDLQETQYF.

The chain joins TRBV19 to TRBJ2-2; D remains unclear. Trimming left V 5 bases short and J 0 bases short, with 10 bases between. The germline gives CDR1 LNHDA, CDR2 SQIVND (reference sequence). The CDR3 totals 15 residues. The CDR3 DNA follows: TGTGCCAGTAGTGGAAGGCAGGCGAACACCGGGGAGCTGTTTTTT. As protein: CASSGRQANTGELFF.

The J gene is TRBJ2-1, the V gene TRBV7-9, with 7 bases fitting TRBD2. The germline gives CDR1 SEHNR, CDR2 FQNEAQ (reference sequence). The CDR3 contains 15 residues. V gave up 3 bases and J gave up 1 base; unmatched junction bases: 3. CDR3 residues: CASSLGRGSYNEQFF. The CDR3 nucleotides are TGTGCCAGCAGCTTGGGGCGGGGGTCCTACAATGAGCAGTTCTTC.

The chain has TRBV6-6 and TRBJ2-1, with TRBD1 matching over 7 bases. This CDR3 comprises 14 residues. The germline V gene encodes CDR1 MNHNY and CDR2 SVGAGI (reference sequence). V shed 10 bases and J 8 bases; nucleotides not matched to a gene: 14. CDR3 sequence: CATNKGAGIDEQFF. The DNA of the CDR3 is TGTGCCACCAATAAGGGGGCCGGGATCGATGAGCAGTTCTTC.

The CDR3, as DNA: TGTGCCAGCAGCTTAGGTGGGCCCTATGGCTACACCTTC. It yields the protein CASSLGGPYGYTF. J is TRBJ1-2 and V is TRBV13; D remains ambiguous. V was trimmed by 0 bases and J by 4 bases, leaving 6 bases between them. Germline assignment: CDR1 PRHDT and CDR2 FYEKMQ (reference sequence). CDR3 length equals 13 residues.